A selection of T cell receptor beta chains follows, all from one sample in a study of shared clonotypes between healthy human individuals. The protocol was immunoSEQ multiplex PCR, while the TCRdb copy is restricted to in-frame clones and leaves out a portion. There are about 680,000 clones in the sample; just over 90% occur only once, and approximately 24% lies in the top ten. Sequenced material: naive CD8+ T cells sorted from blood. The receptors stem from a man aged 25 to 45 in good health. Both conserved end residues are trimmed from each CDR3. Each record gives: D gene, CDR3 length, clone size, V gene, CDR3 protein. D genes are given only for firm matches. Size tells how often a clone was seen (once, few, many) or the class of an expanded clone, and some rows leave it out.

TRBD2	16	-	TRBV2	ASRAGTSATPNTGELF
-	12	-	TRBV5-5	ASSVSFGAYEQY
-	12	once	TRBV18	ASSPGRGNTEAF
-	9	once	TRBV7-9	ASSLGTEQF
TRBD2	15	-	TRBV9	ASSVEGLAVNYNEQF
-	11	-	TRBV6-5	ASSYSRSGELF
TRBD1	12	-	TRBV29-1	SVYDRGRPDTQY
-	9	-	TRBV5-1	ASSFLETQY
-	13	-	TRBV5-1	ASSGLPDRGHEQF
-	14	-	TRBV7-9	ATIGSPVDDWGEQF
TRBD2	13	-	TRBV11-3	ASSLDPGLENEQF
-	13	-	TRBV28	ASRERGYANYGYT
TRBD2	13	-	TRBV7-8	ASSSSPSGYNEQF
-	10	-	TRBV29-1	SAYTGIPEAF
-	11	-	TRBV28	ASSLYSVFEQY
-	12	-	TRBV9	ASSVGAANQPQH
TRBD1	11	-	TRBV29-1	SVPGGTNYGYT
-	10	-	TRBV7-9	ASSFLAGEAF
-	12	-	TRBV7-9	ASSLAGGYDEQF
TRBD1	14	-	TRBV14	ASSLEPGTGAHEQY
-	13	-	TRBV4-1	ASSQVTGSNQPQH
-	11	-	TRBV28	ASSYGLYNEQF